The clone carrying this T cell receptor beta chain has only one observation. No antigen is known for it. The V segment lost 10 bases and the J segment 7 bases; nucleotides outside the gene matches: 12. CDR1 ENHRY and CDR2 SYGVKD come from the germline V gene. CDR3 size: 13 residues. This sample was taken from a study of T cell responses to AZD1222 COVID-19 vaccine. Study outcomes and limitations: Receipt of two AZD1222 doses was followed by a rise in Spike-specific TCR breadth and depth.

The protocol was immunoSEQ multiplex PCR, while the TCRdb copy is restricted to in-frame clones and leaves out a portion. This table has some 150,000 clones, 90% to 95% appearing once. The TCR originated in an adult in good health. The sequenced sample was peripheral blood, obtained on day 0 of AZD1222 vaccination. The chain joins TRBV10-3 to TRBJ2-7, with 8 positions matching TRBD1. CDR3 DNA sequence: TGTGCCACCGGGGACAGGAACCTACGGGAGCAGTACTTC. Protein product: CATGDRNLREQYF.